The 9 T cell receptor beta chains in this list originate from one sample, sequenced in a study of regulatory T cells in long-lasting Graves disease. As to time point: newly diagnosed GD, antithyroid drugs for less than 3 months. Preparation of the TCR library used RNA extracted from PBMCs. With iRepertoire HTBI primers and Arm-PCR of CDR3 regions, TCR beta libraries were built. TCRdb redid the calling of the multiplex PCR reads with MiXCR, one entry per CDR3 protein. The data show about 540,000 distinct CDR3 sequences, roughly 13% seen once. The same data also went into a second study, on T cells in Graves' hyperthyroidism and ophthalmopathy.

The sample was peripheral blood mononuclear cells (PBMCs), taken at new diagnosis, from a patient treated with antithyroid drugs. Receptors originate from a young man with Graves disease.

This clonotype was observed at least ten times. The chain carries TRBV2 and TRBJ1-6, with 8 bases identical to TRBD1. This CDR3 has 15 residues. V was pared by 7 bases and J by 12 bases, with 14 bases of the junction left unmatched. Germline CDR1 SNHLY, CDR2 FYNNEI. DNA of the CDR3: TGTGCCAGCAAACAGCGGGACAGCACAGGGGGACCCCTCCACTTT. This sequence encodes CASKQRDSTGGPLHF.

This clonotype was observed a handful of times. The rearrangement joins TRBV19 to TRBJ2-2; D unclear. Germline CDR1 LNHDA, CDR2 SQIVND (reference sequence). With 0 bases removed from V and 4 bases from J, the gap between germline ends came to 3 bases. The CDR3 is 13 amino acids. In DNA, the CDR3 is TGTGCCAGTAGTATAGACGGCACCGGGGAGCTGTTTTTT. Protein sequence: CASSIDGTGELFF.

This clonotype was detected a few times. The CDR3 DNA is TGTGCCAACACTAGCCCAAGCTCCTACGAGCAGTACTTC. This codes for CANTSPSSYEQYF. This sequence joins TRBV2 and TRBJ2-7, with D perhaps TRBD2 (6 bases). The V end lost 10 bases, the J end lost 0 bases, and 13 bases lay between the germline ends. There are 13 residues in the CDR3. The germline V gene encodes CDR1 SNHLY and CDR2 FYNNEI.

The chain couples TRBV11-2 to TRBJ1-2; possible D gene TRBD1, 5 bases. The germline V gene encodes CDR1 SGHAT and CDR2 FQNNGV. This CDR3 contains 15 residues. V lost 5 bases to trimming and J lost 0 bases, with 13 bases between them. The CDR3 region has the DNA TGTGCCAGCAGCCCAGGGCAGGATCCTAACTATGGCTACACCTTC. This sequence encodes CASSPGQDPNYGYTF.

The chain links TRBV20-1 to TRBJ2-3; 9 bases fit TRBD2. The J call may be incorrect, as the DNA end agrees better with TRBJ2-5. This CDR3 has 18 residues. Looked up from germline, CDR1 is DFQATT and CDR2 is SNEGSKA (reference sequence). CDR3 nucleotide sequence: TGCAGTGCTAGTGAGCTTCTAACTCCGAGCGGGAGGCCCGAGACCCAGTACTTC. Translation gives CSASELLTPSGRPETQYF.

The table lists this clonotype with a few counts. V and J are TRBV19 and TRBJ2-6; no definite D call. The germline V gene has CDR1 LNHDA and CDR2 SQIVND (reference sequence). This CDR3 comprises 13 residues. Trimming pared 4 bases from V and 2 bases from J, leaving 3 bases between. The CDR3 spells CASSSPGANVLTF. CDR3 coding DNA: TGTGCCAGTAGTAGCCCTGGGGCCAACGTCCTGACTTTC.

The rearrangement links TRBV10-1 to TRBJ2-5, with 12 bases that match TRBD2. V lost 7 bases and J lost 6; bases outside the gene matches: 24. Germline lookup yields CDR1 WNHNN and CDR2 SYGVQD (reference sequence). The CDR3 is made up of 20 amino acids. The chain's CDR3 is CASTSPGGLAGIHRGKTQYF. The CDR3 DNA reads TGCGCCAGCACCTCACCCGGAGGACTAGCGGGAATTCATAGAGGGAAGACCCAGTACTTC.

The J gene is TRBJ2-7, the V gene TRBV5-1; TRBD2 is a possible D gene (6 bases). Trimming removed 4 bases from V and 7 bases from J, with 21 bases in between. The CDR3 length is 15 residues. Germline CDR1 reads SGHRS; CDR2 reads YFSETQ. The CDR3 loop reads CASSPQLTHAGEQYF. In nucleotides, the CDR3 is TGCGCCAGCAGCCCCCAACTGACCCACGCGGGGGAGCAGTACTTC.

This clonotype was recorded a few times. This sequence joins TRBV20-1 and TRBJ2-3; 11 bases are shared with TRBD2. From germline, CDR1 is DFQATT and CDR2 SNEGSKA (reference sequence). The CDR3 has 16 amino acids. Germline trimming cut 5 bases from V and 1 base from J; bases unmatched to any gene: 8. CDR3 nucleotide sequence: TGCAGTGCTCGCTCACTAGCGGGAGCGGGCACAGATACGCAGTATTTT. Residues: CSARSLAGAGTDTQYF.